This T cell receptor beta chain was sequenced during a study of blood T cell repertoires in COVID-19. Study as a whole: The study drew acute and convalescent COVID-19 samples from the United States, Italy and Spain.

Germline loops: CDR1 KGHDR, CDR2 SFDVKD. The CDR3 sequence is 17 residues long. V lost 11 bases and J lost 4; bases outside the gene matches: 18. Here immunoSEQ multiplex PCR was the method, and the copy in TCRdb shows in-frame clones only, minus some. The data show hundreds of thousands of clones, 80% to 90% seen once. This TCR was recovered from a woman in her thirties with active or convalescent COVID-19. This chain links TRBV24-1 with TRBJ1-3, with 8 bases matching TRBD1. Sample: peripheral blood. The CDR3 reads CANSARTGPSLGNTIYF. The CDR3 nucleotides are TGTGCCAACTCAGCTCGGACAGGGCCCTCTTTGGGAAACACCATATATTTT.